This record looks at one T cell receptor (beta chain) sequence and its context. Its specific antigen is unknown. The record has no base qualities; no much larger clone is one base away. The immunoSEQ Assay, a bias-controlled multiplex PCR, was used to amplify TCRbeta CDR3 regions from genomic DNA. From the authors' description of their analysis: Nucleated cell counts per sample were estimated from amplification of reference gene primers within the assay. Sequence reads were collapsed and filtered to measure the absolute abundance of every unique TCRbeta CDR3 rearrangement. For each sample, productive Simpson clonality was calculated as the square root of Simpson's diversity index across productive rearrangements. What TCRdb holds here is the immuneACCESS table cut down to in-frame rearrangements. Part of the clones is not present; checked against another copy, under half of the missing clones reflect an unresolved V gene, and the others are unexplained. D and trimming were read from the DNA, whereas the V and J calls and clone size are those reported in that table. The sample profile shows 150,000 to 200,000 clones; about 88% of them were found once. The ten largest clones take up approximately 4% of the sample.

Inclusive of the bounding cysteine and phenylalanine, the CDR3 is 14 residues long. The kept DNA is CDR3 alone, 42 bases in frame from the first base. Trimming at the junction amounts to 4 bases on V and 5 bases on J, and the germline ends lie 15 bases apart. CDR1 and CDR2 (MNHEY, SVGEGT) derive from the germline V gene. Each collaborating institution followed its own protocols to collect whole blood in K2EDTA tubes. For TCRbeta analysis, collaborators shipped samples in one of three forms: frozen whole blood, isolated PBMCs, or DNA extracted from either of those sample types. This entry belongs to a study of blood T cell repertoires in COVID-19 (dated by TCRdb to 2018 to 2021). With respect to the entire study: Samples from collaborators originated in the United States, Italy and Spain and spanned both the acute and convalescent phases of COVID-19. A freely available public database, intended as a resource for researchers studying the immune response to SARS-CoV-2, is where the repertoires were released. The dataset comprised deeply sampled blood TCRbeta repertoires from subjects exposed to, actively infected with, or recovered from COVID-19. Nearly every sample came with metadata listing a de-identified subject ID, COVID-19 status, age in years and sex. The prospective study material was composed of cDNA or gDNA derived from T cells, B-cell-depleted T cells, or PBMCs. Where available, HLA class I and class II types were obtained from metadata supplied by the sample provider rather than from assay-based typing. The samples were drawn from two sources: the first 160 participants of the ongoing ImmuneRACE study, and 1,000 to 1,500 subjects contributed by 6 global collaborators.

Beyond this particular receptor, the publication reports: How much clinical and demographic metadata was included differed by source and by participant, and the metadata was provided uncurated.

The sample was peripheral blood. The rearranged segments are TRBV6-2 or TRBV6-3 and TRBJ2-7; perhaps TRBD1 is the D gene, with 6 bases matching. This clonotype was obtained from a human donor in a cohort sampled during active COVID-19. The nucleotide sequence reads TGTGCCAGCAGTTCGGCCCAGGGGCCCCACGAGCAGTACTTC. The resulting protein is CASSSAQGPHEQYF.